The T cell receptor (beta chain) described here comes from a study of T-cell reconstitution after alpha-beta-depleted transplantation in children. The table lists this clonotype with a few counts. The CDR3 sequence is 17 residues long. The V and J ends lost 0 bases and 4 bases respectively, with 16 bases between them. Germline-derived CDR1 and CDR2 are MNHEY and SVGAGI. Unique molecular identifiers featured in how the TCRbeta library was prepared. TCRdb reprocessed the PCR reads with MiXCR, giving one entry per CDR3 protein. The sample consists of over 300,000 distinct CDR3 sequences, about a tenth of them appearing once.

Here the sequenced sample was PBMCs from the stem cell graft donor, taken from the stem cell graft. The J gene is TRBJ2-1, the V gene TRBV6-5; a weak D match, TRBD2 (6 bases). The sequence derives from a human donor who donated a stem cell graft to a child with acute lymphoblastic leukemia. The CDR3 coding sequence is TGTGCCAGCAGTTACTCCGAGGTCTCTGGAGGGTACAATGAGCAGTTCTTC. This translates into CASSYSEVSGGYNEQFF.